This entry concerns a single TCR beta chain. No antigen is known for it. Researchers reported sorting CD4+ naive, central memory, regulatory and stem cell-like memory cells via CD45RO/CCR7/CD25/CD127/CD95/CD27. The sample originates from a study of beta chain features in type 1 diabetes. The study, taken as a whole, reports: A possible short-template PCR bias applies equally to patients and controls.

Expressed TCRB transcripts got sequenced, as all isolated RNA was reverse transcribed. Repertoires were generated with immunoSEQ multiplex PCR, while TCRdb's copy carries only in-frame clones and drops some. Of around 400,000 clones in the sample, approximately 16% were seen once. The material sequenced was naive CD4+ T cells from blood. The sequence derives from a woman under 30 in good health.

The CDR3 reads CAWSVWGPATF. The DNA of the CDR3 is TGTGCCTGGAGTGTATGGGGGCCGGCCACCTTC. The rearrangement links TRBV30 to TRBJ1-2; D might be TRBD1 (6 bases). Germline CDR1 reads GTSNPN; CDR2 reads SVGIG (reference sequence). CDR3 size: 11 residues. V was pared by 0 bases and J by 13 bases, with 12 bases between.